This T cell receptor beta chain is drawn from a study of blood T cell repertoires in COVID-19. Libraries were prepared by immunoSEQ multiplex PCR; TCRdb keeps only in-frame clonotypes and omits some of them. The repertoire holds 200,000 or so clones, with roughly 90% as singletons. Participants, about 18 to 90 years old, spanned under 25 US areas. Assignment of participants to cohorts was predicated upon participant-reported clinical history. Germline V gives CDR1 LNHDA, CDR2 SQIVND (reference sequence). Trimming shortened V by 3 bases and J by 5 bases, and 16 bases separated the two germline ends. The CDR3 is 15 residues long.

Sequenced sample: PBMCs or T cells enriched from blood (not recorded which). This clonotype originated in a woman aged 40 to 49 with acute COVID-19. This rearrangement joins TRBV19 to TRBJ2-5, with D possibly matching TRBD1 (7 bases). The CDR3 DNA reads TGTGCCAGTAGTATTTCGGCAGGGGGGTCGGAGACCCAGTACTTC. Residues: CASSISAGGSETQYF.